The 31 T cell receptor beta chains listed next were all sequenced from one sample in a study of blood T cell repertoires in COVID-19. Profiling relied on immunoSEQ multiplex PCR, and the TCRdb table lists in-frame clones only, not all of them. The sample carries around 300,000 clones, roughly nine tenths recorded once. Source material: PBMCs or T cells enriched from blood (not recorded which). These receptors all stem from a woman under 30 who had recovered from COVID-19.

The chain uses TRBV5-5 and TRBJ1-5; 8 positions agree with TRBD1. The V and J ends lost 4 bases and 5 bases, in that order; junction bases with no gene match: 8. The length of the CDR3 is 15 residues. Per the germline V gene, CDR1 is SGHKS and CDR2 is YYEKEE (reference sequence). This chain's CDR3 is CASSAGQGLYQPQHF. In nucleotides, the CDR3 is TGTGCCAGCAGCGCCGGACAGGGTCTTTATCAGCCCCAGCATTTT.

The chain employs TRBV30 and TRBJ2-2; TRBD2 is a possible D gene (6 bases). The CDR3 runs 13 residues. V shed 1 base and J shed 6 bases, with 9 bases lying between them. CDR1 is GTSNPN and CDR2 is SVGIG in the germline V gene (reference sequence). In DNA form, the CDR3 reads TGTGCCTGGAGTGCCTGGGGGGCCGGGGAGCTGTTTTTT. This sequence encodes CAWSAWGAGELFF.

The V and J genes are TRBV4-1 and TRBJ1-6; D is unclear. Germline V CDR1 and CDR2: MGHRA, YSYEKL. The ends were cut back, 4 bases at V and 7 bases at J, with 11 bases in the middle. This CDR3 is 14 amino acids long. CDR3 protein: CASSRGVGNSPLHF. The CDR3 nucleotides are TGCGCCAGCAGCCGCGGGGTGGGGAATTCACCCCTCCACTTT.

The genes are TRBV27 and TRBJ2-3; a weak D match, TRBD2 (6 bases). There are 15 residues in the CDR3. Germline V gene sequence: CDR1 MNHEY, CDR2 SMNVEV (reference sequence). V was clipped by 2 bases and J by 4 bases, with 13 bases between them. The DNA for the CDR3 is TGTGCCAGCAGTTTACAGGCGGGAAGCGCAGATACGCAGTATTTT. This translates into CASSLQAGSADTQYF.

This rearrangement joins TRBV6-5 to TRBJ1-6, with D hard to call. Germline values: CDR1 MNHEY, CDR2 SVGAGI. Trimming took off 6 bases at V and 8 bases at J, with 14 bases between the two ends. The CDR3 consists of 14 residues. CDR3 amino acids: CASSRRTEDSPLHF. In DNA form, the CDR3 reads TGTGCCAGCAGCCGAAGGACTGAGGATTCACCCCTCCACTTT.

This chain joins TRBV28 and TRBJ1-5, with D tentatively TRBD1 (5 bases). The V end was cut by 11 bases, the J end by 1 base, with 18 bases between. There are 15 residues in the CDR3. The germline V gene has CDR1 MDHEN and CDR2 SYDVKM. CDR3 coding DNA: TGTGCCGCAGGGTACGGGGGTGAGAGCAATCAGCCCCAGCATTTT. Amino acids: CAAGYGGESNQPQHF.

This CDR3 reads CASSLGTGVGYGYTF. The CDR3 bases are TGTGCCAGCAGCCTCGGGACAGGGGTAGGGTATGGCTACACCTTC. The chain uses TRBV7-8 and TRBJ1-2, with 10 bases aligning to TRBD1. This CDR3 is 15 amino acids long. Germline trimming cut 5 bases from V and 5 bases from J; bases unmatched to any gene: 8. Germline CDR1 and CDR2: SGHVS and FQNEAQ. Looking up the rest from reference TRBV7-8 and TRBJ1-2 gives the full variable domain: GAGVSQSPRYKVAKRGQDVALRCDPISGHVSLFWYQQALGQGPEFLTYFQNEAQLDKSGLPSDRFFAERPEGSVSTLKIQRTQQEDSAVYLCASSLGTGVGYGYTFGSGTRLTVV.

This clone was seen a single time. The rearrangement joins TRBV6-5 to TRBJ1-1, with TRBD1 as a possible D gene (5 bases). There are 15 residues in the CDR3. V dropped 0 bases and J dropped 1 base, with 9 bases sitting between them. Germline lookup yields CDR1 MNHEY and CDR2 SVGAGI. CDR3 DNA sequence: TGTGCCAGCAGTTACTCTGGACACAAGAACACTGAAGCTTTCTTT. It specifies CASSYSGHKNTEAFF.

The CDR3 DNA is TGTGCCAGCAGCCTGGACTATGAGGCAAATTACAATGAGCAGTTCTTC. Translation gives CASSLDYEANYNEQFF. V gene TRBV5-6 combines with J gene TRBJ2-1; perhaps TRBD2 as D (6 bases). The germline gives CDR1 SGHDT, CDR2 YYEEEE. V was shortened by 4 bases and J by 4 bases, with 18 bases between the two germline ends. The CDR3 runs to 16 residues.

V gene TRBV5-6 combines with J gene TRBJ2-1; 10 bases line up with TRBD2. Germline loops: CDR1 SGHDT, CDR2 YYEEEE. V was pared by 4 bases and J by 4 bases, with 8 bases of the junction left unmatched. The CDR3 contains 16 residues. The CDR3 loop is CASSTQTSGNYNEQFF. The CDR3 nucleotides are TGTGCCAGCAGCACCCAAACTAGCGGGAATTACAATGAGCAGTTCTTC. The full variable domain, rest sourced from reference TRBV5-6 and TRBJ2-1, is DAGVTQSPTHLIKTRGQQVTLRCSPKSGHDTVSWYQQALGQGPQFIFQYYEEEERQRGNFPDRFSGHQFPNYSSELNVNALLLGDSALYLCASSTQTSGNYNEQFFGPGTRLTVL.

This clone came up once. J is TRBJ1-2 and V is TRBV6-5; TRBD1 matches 7 bases. Germline lookup yields CDR1 MNHEY and CDR2 SVGAGI. Trimming at V came to 7 bases and at J to 7 bases, leaving 9 bases not matched to a gene. The CDR3 covers 13 residues. In DNA form, the CDR3 reads TGTGCCAGCAAAGAAGGGGGCGCGGGTGGCTACACCTTC. This sequence encodes CASKEGGAGGYTF.

The genes are TRBV10-2 and TRBJ2-2, with a tentative D call TRBD1 (5 bases). This CDR3 region has 14 residues. The V end lost 8 bases, the J end lost 7 bases, and 17 bases lay between the germline ends. Germline values: CDR1 WSHSY, CDR2 SAAADI. The DNA of the CDR3 is TGCGCCAGCTCGACGGCCAGGGTCATCGGGGAGCTGTTTTTT. Its protein is CASSTARVIGELFF.

This clone was counted between two and nine times. The chain couples TRBV2 to TRBJ2-1; 8 nucleotides align to TRBD2. V shed 10 bases and J 6 bases; nucleotides not matched to a gene: 11. Germline CDR1 and CDR2: SNHLY and FYNNEI. The CDR3 has 14 amino acids. The CDR3 coding sequence is TGTGCCAAACAAGCTCGGGGGGGCCTCAATGAGCAGTTCTTC. It specifies CAKQARGGLNEQFF.

V and J are TRBV12-5 and TRBJ2-5, with 9 bases lining up with TRBD1. The germline V gene has CDR1 LGHNT and CDR2 FRNRAP. Unmatched junction bases numbered 8, after V lost 5 bases and J lost 4 bases. The CDR3 is made up of 15 amino acids. DNA of the CDR3: TGTGCTAGTGGTCGGGGACAGGGTTTAGGAGAGACCCAGTACTTC. It specifies CASGRGQGLGETQYF. Using reference TRBV12-5 and TRBJ2-5 for the parts outside the CDR3, the full variable domain is DARVTQTPRHKVTEMGQEVTMRCQPILGHNTVFWYRQTMMQGLELLAYFRNRAPLDDSGMPKDRFSAEMPDATLATLKIQPSEPRDSAVYFCASGRGQGLGETQYFGPGTRLLVL.

V and J are TRBV27 and TRBJ1-3; D remains unclear. V was clipped by 3 bases and J by 2 bases, with 5 bases between them. Germline lookup yields CDR1 MNHEY and CDR2 SMNVEV (reference sequence). The CDR3 extends over 13 amino acids. The CDR3 nucleotides are TGTGCCAGCAGTTTTTATCCTGGAAACACCATATATTTT. Protein: CASSFYPGNTIYF.

The rearrangement links TRBV5-4 to TRBJ2-7; D is unresolved. CDR3 length equals 15 residues. Trimming removed 4 bases from V and 0 bases from J, with 14 bases in between. Germline CDR1 SGHNT, CDR2 YYREEE (reference sequence). CDR3 sequence: CASSPGSLSSYEQYF. Here the CDR3 DNA reads TGTGCCAGCAGCCCCGGGTCCCTAAGCTCCTACGAGCAGTACTTC.

The genes are TRBV11-2 and TRBJ2-7; no firm D call. This CDR3 region has 15 residues. CDR1 and CDR2 (germline): SGHAT, FQNNGV. V lost 5 bases, J lost 2 bases, and 16 bases lay in between. CDR3 coding DNA: TGTGCCAGCAGCCCCCTAATCAGGAACACCTACGAGCAGTACTTC. Translating it yields CASSPLIRNTYEQYF.

This clone was detected many times. The chain recombines TRBV6-4 with TRBJ2-1, with 8 positions matching TRBD2. After removal of 3 bases from V and 5 bases from J, the junction contained 6 bases not matched to a gene. In germline, CDR1 is MRHNA, CDR2 SNTAGT. The CDR3 is made up of 15 amino acids. CDR3 bases: TGTGCCAGCAGTGAGGGAGCGGGGGAAAACAATGAGCAGTTCTTC. This translates into CASSEGAGENNEQFF.

The chain recombines TRBV11-1 with TRBJ2-1; possibly TRBD1 for D (5 bases). The V end lost 1 base, the J end lost 4 bases, and 11 bases lay between the germline ends. Per the germline V gene, CDR1 is SGHAT and CDR2 is FQDESV (reference sequence). This CDR3 comprises 15 residues. The chain's CDR3 is CASSLVQGAYNEQFF. The CDR3 DNA reads as TGTGCCAGCAGCTTAGTTCAGGGTGCGTACAATGAGCAGTTCTTC.

Here the CDR3 reads CASSQGQGPGDTQYF. CDR3 coding DNA: TGTGCCAGCAGCCAGGGGCAGGGACCCGGGGATACGCAGTATTTT. The chain couples TRBV7-9 to TRBJ2-3; tentatively, D is TRBD1 (6 bases). The germline V and J ends were trimmed by 5 bases and 6 bases, with 18 bases remaining between them. The CDR3 totals 15 residues. Looked up from germline, CDR1 is SEHNR and CDR2 is FQNEAQ (reference sequence).

This chain joins TRBV2 and TRBJ2-7; 10 positions match TRBD1. The CDR3 covers 13 residues. V dropped 6 bases and J dropped 6; count of bases not matched to a gene: 5. Germline-derived CDR1 and CDR2 are SNHLY and FYNNEI. The CDR3 loop reads CASRDGQGGEQYF. CDR3 DNA sequence: TGTGCCAGCAGAGATGGACAGGGGGGCGAGCAGTACTTC.

The chain joins TRBV19 to TRBJ2-5; maybe TRBD1 (5 bases). The CDR3 runs 13 residues. Trimming took off 2 bases at V and 5 bases at J, with 9 bases between the two ends. The germline V gene encodes CDR1 LNHDA and CDR2 SQIVND (reference sequence). CDR3 sequence (DNA): TGTGCCAGTAGTATAAGGGGCTCGGAGACCCAGTACTTC. Amino acid sequence: CASSIRGSETQYF.

The chain uses TRBV6-5 and TRBJ2-7; 8 nucleotides agree with TRBD2. The CDR3 has 15 amino acids. With 6 bases clipped from V and 3 bases from J, the junction kept 10 bases outside the gene matches. CDR1 and CDR2 (germline): MNHEY, SVGAGI. CDR3 nucleotide sequence: TGTGCCAGCAGATCACTACTAGCGGCCAACTACGAGCAGTACTTC. Amino acid sequence: CASRSLLAANYEQYF.

V is TRBV30 and J is TRBJ1-6; 7 nucleotides match TRBD1. CDR1 and CDR2 (germline): GTSNPN, SVGIG (reference sequence). Trimming took 5 bases from V and 4 from J; bases not matched to a gene: 2. The length of the CDR3 is 13 residues. The CDR3 region has the DNA TGTGCCTGGCAACAGGGGTATAATTCACCCCTCCACTTT. It yields the protein CAWQQGYNSPLHF.

This rearrangement joins TRBV18 to TRBJ1-3; 9 bases are shared with TRBD1. The CDR3 consists of 16 residues. V shed 3 bases and J 4 bases; nucleotides not matched to a gene: 7. Germline V gene sequence: CDR1 KGHSH, CDR2 LQKENI. CDR3 in amino acids: CASSPNSGTGGNTIYF. CDR3 DNA: TGTGCCAGCTCACCGAACTCGGGGACAGGGGGAAACACCATATATTTT.

The gene calls are TRBV28 and TRBJ2-3, with a possible D match to TRBD2 (5 bases). V was trimmed by 7 bases and J by 0 bases, leaving 11 bases between them. Germline values: CDR1 MDHEN, CDR2 SYDVKM. The CDR3 totals 14 residues. The CDR3 nucleotides are TGTGCCAGCACGGGATTTCCTAGCACAGATACGCAGTATTTT. It encodes CASTGFPSTDTQYF.

This clone was counted a single time. The V call is TRBV3-1 (or the pseudogene TRBV3-2), the J call TRBJ1-1; D is perhaps TRBD1 (5 bases). Germline V CDR1 and CDR2: LGHDT, YNNKEL (reference sequence). CDR3 length equals 12 residues. Trimming removed 5 bases from V and 11 bases from J, with 15 bases in between. In DNA, the CDR3 is TGTGCCAGCAGCGCAAATGATGGGGCCGCTTTCTTT. Translating gives CASSANDGAAFF.

This chain joins TRBV5-1 and TRBJ2-2; 7 positions agree with TRBD2. The CDR3 runs to 14 residues. Germline lookup yields CDR1 SGHRS and CDR2 YFSETQ. With 5 bases clipped from V and 0 bases from J, the junction kept 1 base outside the gene matches. The CDR3 is CASRGTTNTGELFF. The CDR3 DNA is TGCGCCAGCAGGGGGACTACGAACACCGGGGAGCTGTTTTTT.

The CDR3: CASSQGFEAFF. CDR3 sequence (DNA): TGTGCCAGCAGCCAGGGGTTTGAGGCTTTCTTT. The chain has TRBV6-5 and TRBJ1-1; tentatively, D is TRBD1 (6 bases). Trimming cost V 6 bases and J 11 bases, with 13 bases left between them. The germline CDR1 and CDR2 sequences are MNHEY and SVGAGI. The CDR3 extends over 11 amino acids.

The chain links TRBV28 to TRBJ2-2, with TRBD2 identical over 9 bases. The CDR3 extends over 17 amino acids. The V gene's germline CDR1 is MDHEN and CDR2 SYDVKM. The trim removed 3 bases at V and 7 bases at J, leaving 12 bases unmatched. The CDR3 loop reads CASSFWGGAGGIGELFF. For the CDR3, the DNA is TGTGCCAGCAGTTTCTGGGGCGGAGCGGGGGGCATCGGGGAGCTGTTTTTT.

This clone was seen just once. The chain has TRBV11-2 and TRBJ1-5; D remains ambiguous. The CDR3 runs 17 residues. The ends were cut back, 5 bases at V and 2 bases at J, with 19 bases in the middle. Per germline, CDR1 SGHAT and CDR2 FQNNGV. The CDR3 reads CASSLGNQVDGNQPQHF. The CDR3 bases are TGTGCCAGCAGCCTAGGAAACCAGGTTGACGGCAATCAGCCCCAGCATTTT.